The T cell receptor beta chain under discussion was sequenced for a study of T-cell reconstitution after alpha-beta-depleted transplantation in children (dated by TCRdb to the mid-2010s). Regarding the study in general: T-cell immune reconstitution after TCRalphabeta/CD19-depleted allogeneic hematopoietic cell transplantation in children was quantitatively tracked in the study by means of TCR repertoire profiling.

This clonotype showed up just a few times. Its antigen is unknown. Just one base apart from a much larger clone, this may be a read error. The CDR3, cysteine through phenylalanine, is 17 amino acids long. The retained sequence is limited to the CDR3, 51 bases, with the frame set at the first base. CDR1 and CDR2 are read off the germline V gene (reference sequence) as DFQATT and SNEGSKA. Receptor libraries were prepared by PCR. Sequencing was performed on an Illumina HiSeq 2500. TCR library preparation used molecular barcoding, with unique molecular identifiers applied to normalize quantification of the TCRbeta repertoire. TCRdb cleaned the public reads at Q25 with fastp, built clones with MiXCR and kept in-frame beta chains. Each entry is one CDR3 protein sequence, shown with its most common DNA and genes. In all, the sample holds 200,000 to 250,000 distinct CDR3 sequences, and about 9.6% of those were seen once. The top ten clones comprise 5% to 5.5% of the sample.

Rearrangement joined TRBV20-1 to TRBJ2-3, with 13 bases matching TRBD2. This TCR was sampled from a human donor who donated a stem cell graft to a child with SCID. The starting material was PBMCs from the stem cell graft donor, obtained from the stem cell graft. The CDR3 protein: CCAAGLAGARSTDTQYF. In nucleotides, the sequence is TGCTGTGCGGCCGGACTAGCGGGGGCCCGTAGCACAGATACGCAGTATTTT.